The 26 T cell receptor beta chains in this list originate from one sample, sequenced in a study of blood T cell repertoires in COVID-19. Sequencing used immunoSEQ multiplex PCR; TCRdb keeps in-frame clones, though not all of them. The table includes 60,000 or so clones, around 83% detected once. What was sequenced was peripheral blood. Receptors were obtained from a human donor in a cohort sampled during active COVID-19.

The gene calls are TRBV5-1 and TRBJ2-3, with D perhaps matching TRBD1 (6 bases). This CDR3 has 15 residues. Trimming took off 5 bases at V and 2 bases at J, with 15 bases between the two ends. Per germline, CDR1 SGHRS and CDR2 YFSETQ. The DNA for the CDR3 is TGCGCCAGCAGTTACCAACTGGGGGCCACAGATACGCAGTATTTT. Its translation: CASSYQLGATDTQYF.

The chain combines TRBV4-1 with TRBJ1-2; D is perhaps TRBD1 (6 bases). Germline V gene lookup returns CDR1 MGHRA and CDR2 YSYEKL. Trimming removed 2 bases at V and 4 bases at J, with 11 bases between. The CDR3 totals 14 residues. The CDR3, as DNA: TGCGCCAGCAGCCAACGGACAGCCTCCTATGGCTACACCTTC. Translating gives CASSQRTASYGYTF.

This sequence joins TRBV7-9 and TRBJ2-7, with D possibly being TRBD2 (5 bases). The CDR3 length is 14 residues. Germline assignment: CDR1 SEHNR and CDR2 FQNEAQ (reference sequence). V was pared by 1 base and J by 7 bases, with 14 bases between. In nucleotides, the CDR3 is TGTGCCAGCAGCTTAGAAATAGAGACGGGGGAGCAGTACTTC. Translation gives CASSLEIETGEQYF.

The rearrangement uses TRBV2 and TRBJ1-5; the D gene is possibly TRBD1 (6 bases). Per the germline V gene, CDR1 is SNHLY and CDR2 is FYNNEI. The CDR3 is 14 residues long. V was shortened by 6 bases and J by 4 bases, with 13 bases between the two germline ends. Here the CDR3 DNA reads TGTGCCAGCAGGGACAGAACGGGGAATCAGCCCCAGCATTTT. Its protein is CASRDRTGNQPQHF. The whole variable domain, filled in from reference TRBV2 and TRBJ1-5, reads EPEVTQTPSHQVTQMGQEVILRCVPISNHLYFYWYRQILGQKVEFLVSFYNNEISEKSEIFDDQFSVERPDGSNFTLKIRSTKLEDSAMYFCASRDRTGNQPQHFGDGTRLSIL.

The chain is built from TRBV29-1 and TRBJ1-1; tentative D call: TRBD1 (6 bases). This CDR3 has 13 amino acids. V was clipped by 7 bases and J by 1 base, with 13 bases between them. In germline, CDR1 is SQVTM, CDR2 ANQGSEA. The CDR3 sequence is CSAPGQTNTEAFF. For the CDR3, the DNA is TGCAGCGCTCCGGGACAAACGAACACTGAAGCTTTCTTT.

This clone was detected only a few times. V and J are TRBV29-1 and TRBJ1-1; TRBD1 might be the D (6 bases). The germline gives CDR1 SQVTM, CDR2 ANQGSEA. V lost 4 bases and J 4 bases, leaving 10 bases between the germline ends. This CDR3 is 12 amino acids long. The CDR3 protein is CSVAEDSTEAFF. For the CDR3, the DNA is TGCAGCGTTGCCGAGGACAGCACTGAAGCTTTCTTT.

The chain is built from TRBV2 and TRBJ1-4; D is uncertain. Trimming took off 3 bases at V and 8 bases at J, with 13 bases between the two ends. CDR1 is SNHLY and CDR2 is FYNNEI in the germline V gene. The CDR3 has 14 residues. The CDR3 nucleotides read TGTGCCAGCAGTGATACGTCGGGAGGGGAAAAACTGTTTTTT. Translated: CASSDTSGGEKLFF.

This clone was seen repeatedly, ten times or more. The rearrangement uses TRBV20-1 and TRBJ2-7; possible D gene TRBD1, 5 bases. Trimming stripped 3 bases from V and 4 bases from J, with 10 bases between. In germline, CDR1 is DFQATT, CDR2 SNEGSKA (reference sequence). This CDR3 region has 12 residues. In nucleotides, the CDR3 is TGCAGTGCTAGTTTCAGGGAATACGAGCAGTACTTC. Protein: CSASFREYEQYF.

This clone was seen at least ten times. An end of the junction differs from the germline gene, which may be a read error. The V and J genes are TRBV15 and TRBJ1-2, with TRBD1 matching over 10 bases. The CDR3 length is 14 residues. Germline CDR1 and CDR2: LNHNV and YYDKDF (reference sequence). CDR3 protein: CATSRVSGTGAISF. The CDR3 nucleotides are TGTGCCACCAGCAGGGTCTCCGGGACAGGGGCCATCTCCTTC.

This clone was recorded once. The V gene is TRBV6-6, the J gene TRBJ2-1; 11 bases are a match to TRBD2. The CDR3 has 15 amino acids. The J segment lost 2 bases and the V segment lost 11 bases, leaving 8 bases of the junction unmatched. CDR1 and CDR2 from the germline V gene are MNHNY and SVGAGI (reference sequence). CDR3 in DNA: TGTGCCGGAAGTACTAGCGGGGGCACCTACAATGAGCAGTTCTTC. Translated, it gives CAGSTSGGTYNEQFF.

As DNA, the CDR3 is TGTGCCAGTAGTATCCGGGACAGGGGGAATGAGCAGTTCTTC. This sequence encodes CASSIRDRGNEQFF. V gene TRBV19 combines with J gene TRBJ2-1, with TRBD1 matching over 11 bases. With 3 bases clipped from V and 7 bases from J, the junction kept 2 bases outside the gene matches. Looked up from germline, CDR1 is LNHDA and CDR2 is SQIVND (reference sequence). The CDR3 covers 14 residues.

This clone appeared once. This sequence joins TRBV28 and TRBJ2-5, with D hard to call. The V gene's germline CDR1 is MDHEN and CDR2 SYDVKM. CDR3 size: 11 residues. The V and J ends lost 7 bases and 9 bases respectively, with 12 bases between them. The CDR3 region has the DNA TGTGCCAGCACAATTTCCGGAGCCCAGTACTTC. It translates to CASTISGAQYF. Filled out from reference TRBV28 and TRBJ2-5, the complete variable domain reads DVKVTQSSRYLVKRTGEKVFLECVQDMDHENMFWYRQDPGLGLRLIYFSYDVKMKEKGDIPEGYSVSREKKERFSLILESASTNQTSMYLCASTISGAQYFGPGTRLLVL.

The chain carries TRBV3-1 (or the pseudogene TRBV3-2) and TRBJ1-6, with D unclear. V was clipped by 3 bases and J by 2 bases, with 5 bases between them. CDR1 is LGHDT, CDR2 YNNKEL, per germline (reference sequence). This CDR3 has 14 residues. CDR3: CASSHVAYNSPLHF. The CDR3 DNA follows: TGTGCCAGCAGCCATGTCGCCTATAATTCACCCCTCCACTTT.

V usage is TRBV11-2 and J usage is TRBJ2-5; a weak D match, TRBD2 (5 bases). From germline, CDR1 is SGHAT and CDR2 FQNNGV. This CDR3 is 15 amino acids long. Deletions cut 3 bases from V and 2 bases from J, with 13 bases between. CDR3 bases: TGTGCCAGCAGCTTCCGGACTGTCACTCAAGAGACCCAGTACTTC. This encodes CASSFRTVTQETQYF.

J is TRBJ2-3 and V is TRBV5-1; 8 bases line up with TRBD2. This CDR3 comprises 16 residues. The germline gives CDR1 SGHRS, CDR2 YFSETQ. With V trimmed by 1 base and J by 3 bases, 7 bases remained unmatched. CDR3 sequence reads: CASSLYLAGWTDTQYF. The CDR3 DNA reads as TGCGCCAGCAGCTTGTACCTAGCGGGTTGGACAGATACGCAGTATTTT.

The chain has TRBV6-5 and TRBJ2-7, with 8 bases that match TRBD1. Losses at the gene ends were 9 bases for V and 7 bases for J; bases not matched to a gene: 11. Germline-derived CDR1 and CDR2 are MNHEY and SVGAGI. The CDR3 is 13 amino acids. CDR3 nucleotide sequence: TGTGCCAGGGGACAGGACGATCTGGGGGAGCAGTACGTC. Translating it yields CARGQDDLGEQYV.

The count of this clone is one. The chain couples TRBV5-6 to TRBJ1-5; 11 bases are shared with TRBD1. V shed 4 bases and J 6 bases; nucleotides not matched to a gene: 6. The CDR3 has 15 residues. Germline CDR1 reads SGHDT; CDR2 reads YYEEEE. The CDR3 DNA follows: TGTGCCAGCAGCCCGGGGACAGGGGGTGGTCAGCCCCAGCATTTT. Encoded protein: CASSPGTGGGQPQHF.

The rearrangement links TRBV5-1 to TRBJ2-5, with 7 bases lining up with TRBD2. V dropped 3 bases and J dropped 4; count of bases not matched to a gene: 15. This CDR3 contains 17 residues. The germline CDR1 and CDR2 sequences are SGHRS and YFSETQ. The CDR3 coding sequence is TGCGCCAGCAGCTCGAACCTCGGACCCTCGGGGGGAGAGACCCAGTACTTC. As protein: CASSSNLGPSGGETQYF.

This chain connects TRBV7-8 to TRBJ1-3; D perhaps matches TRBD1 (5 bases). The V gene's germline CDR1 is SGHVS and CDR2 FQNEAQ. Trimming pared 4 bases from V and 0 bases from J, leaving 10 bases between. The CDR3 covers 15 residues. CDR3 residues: CASSSDRISGNTIYF. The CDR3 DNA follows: TGTGCCAGCAGCTCAGACAGAATCTCTGGAAACACCATATATTTT.

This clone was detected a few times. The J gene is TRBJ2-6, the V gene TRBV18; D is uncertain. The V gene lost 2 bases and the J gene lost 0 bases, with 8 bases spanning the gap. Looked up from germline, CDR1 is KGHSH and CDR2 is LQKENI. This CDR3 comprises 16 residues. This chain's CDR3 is CASSPNGPSGANVLTF. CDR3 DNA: TGTGCCAGCTCACCAAACGGTCCCTCTGGGGCCAACGTCCTGACTTTC.

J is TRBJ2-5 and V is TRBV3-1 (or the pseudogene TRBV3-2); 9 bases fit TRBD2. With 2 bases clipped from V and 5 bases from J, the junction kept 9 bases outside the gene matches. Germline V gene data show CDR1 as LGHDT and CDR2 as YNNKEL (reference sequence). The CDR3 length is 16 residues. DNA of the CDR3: TGTGCCAGCAGCCAACAAAACAGCGGGGGGTGGGAGACCCAGTACTTC. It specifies CASSQQNSGGWETQYF.

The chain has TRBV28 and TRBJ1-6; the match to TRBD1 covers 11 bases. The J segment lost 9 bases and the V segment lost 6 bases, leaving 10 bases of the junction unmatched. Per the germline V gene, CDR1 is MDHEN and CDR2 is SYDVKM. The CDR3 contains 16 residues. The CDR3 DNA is TGTGCCAGCAGCCCCGGGACAGGGGGTTATGGTTCACCCCTCCACTTT. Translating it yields CASSPGTGGYGSPLHF.

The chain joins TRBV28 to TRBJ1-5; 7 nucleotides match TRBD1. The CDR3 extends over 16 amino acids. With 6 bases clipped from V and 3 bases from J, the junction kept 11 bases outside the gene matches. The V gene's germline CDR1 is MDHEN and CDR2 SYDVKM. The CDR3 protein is CASRAIDRVSNQPQHF. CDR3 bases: TGTGCCAGCAGGGCCATCGACAGGGTCTCCAATCAGCCCCAGCATTTT.

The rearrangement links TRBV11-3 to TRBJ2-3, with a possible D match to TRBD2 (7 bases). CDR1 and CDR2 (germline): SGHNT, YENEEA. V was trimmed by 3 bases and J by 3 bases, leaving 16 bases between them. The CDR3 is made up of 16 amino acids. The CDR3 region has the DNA TGTGCCAGCAGCTTGGGGGGGGCGTGGGAGACAGATACGCAGTATTTT. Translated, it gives CASSLGGAWETDTQYF.

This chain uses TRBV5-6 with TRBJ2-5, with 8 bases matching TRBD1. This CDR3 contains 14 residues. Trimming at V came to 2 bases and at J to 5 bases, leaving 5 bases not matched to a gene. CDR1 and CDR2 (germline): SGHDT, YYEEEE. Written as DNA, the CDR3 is TGTGCCAGCAGCTTCAGGCAGGGGGCGGAGACCCAGTACTTC. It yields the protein CASSFRQGAETQYF.

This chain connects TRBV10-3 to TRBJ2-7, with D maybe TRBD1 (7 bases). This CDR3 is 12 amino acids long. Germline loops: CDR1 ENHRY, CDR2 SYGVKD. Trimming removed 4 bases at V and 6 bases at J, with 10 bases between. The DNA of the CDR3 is TGTGCCATCAGTGCCCAGGGGGGCGAGCAGTACTTC. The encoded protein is CAISAQGGEQYF.